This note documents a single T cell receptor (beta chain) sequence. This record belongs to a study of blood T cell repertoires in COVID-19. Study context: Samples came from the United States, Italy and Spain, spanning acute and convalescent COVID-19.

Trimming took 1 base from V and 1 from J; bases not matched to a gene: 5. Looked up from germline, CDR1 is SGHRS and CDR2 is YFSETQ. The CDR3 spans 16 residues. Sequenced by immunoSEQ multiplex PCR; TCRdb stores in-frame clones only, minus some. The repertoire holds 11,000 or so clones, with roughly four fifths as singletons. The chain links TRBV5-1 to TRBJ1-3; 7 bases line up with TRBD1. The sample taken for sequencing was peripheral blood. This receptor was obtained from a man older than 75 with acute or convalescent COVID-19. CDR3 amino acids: CASSLNRGASGNTIYF. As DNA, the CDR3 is TGCGCCAGCAGCTTGAACAGGGGCGCTTCTGGAAACACCATATATTTT.